The rows below give T cell receptor beta chains drawn from one sample of a study of T cell responses to AZD1222 COVID-19 vaccine. Sequencing was performed with immunoSEQ multiplex PCR; in TCRdb, only in-frame clones are kept and a portion is missing. The sample yields 150,000 to 200,000 clones, over 70% seen once. The sample in question was peripheral blood, obtained on day 0 of MenACWY control vaccination. Every receptor here comes from an adult in good health. Both conserved end residues are part of each CDR3. D genes are given only for firm matches. The listing skips clone size in some rows; elsewhere it reads once, few, many or a size class.

D gene: .
J gene: TRBJ2-1
clone size: .
V gene: TRBV24-1
CDR3 length: 13
CDR3 protein: CATNHGADNEQFF
CDR3 DNA: TGTGCCACCAACCATGGGGCGGACAATGAGCAGTTCTTC

D gene: .
J gene: TRBJ1-2
clone size: .
V gene: TRBV19
CDR3 length: 19
CDR3 protein: CASSTNRITGPSRYYGYTF
CDR3 DNA: TGTGCCAGTAGTACAAACCGAATCACCGGGCCCTCGCGCTACTATGGCTACACCTTC

D gene: TRBD2
J gene: TRBJ2-6
clone size: .
V gene: TRBV4-1
CDR3 length: 21
CDR3 protein: CASSQFPGTSGRGSGANVLTF
CDR3 DNA: TGCGCCAGCAGCCAATTCCCAGGGACTAGCGGGAGGGGGTCGGGGGCCAACGTCCTGACTTTC

D gene: .
J gene: TRBJ1-4
clone size: .
V gene: TRBV2
CDR3 length: 15
CDR3 protein: CASKSTRGTGEKLFF
CDR3 DNA: TGTGCCAGCAAAAGTACCCGCGGGACTGGGGAAAAACTGTTTTTT

D gene: .
J gene: TRBJ1-5
clone size: .
V gene: TRBV3-1/TRBV3-2
CDR3 length: 15
CDR3 protein: CASSQGRGGNQPQHF
CDR3 DNA: TGTGCCAGCAGCCAAGGGAGAGGCGGAAATCAGCCCCAGCATTTT

D gene: TRBD1
J gene: TRBJ1-6
clone size: few
V gene: TRBV4-2
CDR3 length: 17
CDR3 protein: CASSPDRGLTYNSPLHF
CDR3 DNA: TGTGCCAGCAGCCCGGACAGGGGCCTCACCTATAATTCACCCCTCCACTTT

D gene: .
J gene: TRBJ1-5
clone size: .
V gene: TRBV6-5
CDR3 length: 14
CDR3 protein: CATDSQAGRQPQHF
CDR3 DNA: TGTGCCACCGACTCACAGGCGGGTCGCCAGCCCCAGCATTTT

D gene: .
J gene: TRBJ1-4
clone size: .
V gene: TRBV7-2
CDR3 length: 13
CDR3 protein: CASSPGRGEKLFF
CDR3 DNA: TGTGCCAGCAGCCCAGGGAGAGGTGAAAAACTGTTTTTT

D gene: TRBD1
J gene: TRBJ1-5
clone size: few
V gene: TRBV2
CDR3 length: 15
CDR3 protein: CASSELGQSNQPQHF
CDR3 DNA: TGTGCCAGCAGTGAACTGGGACAGAGCAATCAGCCCCAGCATTTT

D gene: TRBD2
J gene: TRBJ2-3
clone size: once
V gene: TRBV19
CDR3 length: 16
CDR3 protein: CASSRRLAGAGDTQYF
CDR3 DNA: TGTGCCAGTAGTAGAAGACTAGCGGGAGCAGGAGATACGCAGTATTTT

D gene: TRBD1
J gene: TRBJ1-1
clone size: .
V gene: TRBV11-1
CDR3 length: 13
CDR3 protein: CASSSRGPTEAFF
CDR3 DNA: TGTGCCAGCAGCTCCAGGGGGCCCACTGAAGCTTTCTTT